This T cell receptor (beta chain) was obtained from a study of vaccination effects on CD4 cells after COVID-19. Libraries were prepared by immunoSEQ multiplex PCR; TCRdb keeps only in-frame clonotypes and omits some of them. Among 67,000 or so clones, approximately 70% were seen once, and the ten largest hold about 4%. Study-wide results and limits: Vaccine-induced clones in healthy vaccinees cross-reacted with common cold coronaviruses in only 1 of 255 cases.

The V and J ends lost 0 bases and 1 base respectively, with 10 bases between them. The CDR3 extends over 15 amino acids. The germline V gene encodes CDR1 SGHRS and CDR2 YFSETQ. Pools of viral peptides were used by the ViraFEST assay to expand antigen-specific CD4+ T cells ahead of sequencing. Following culture for around 9 days, CD4+ T cells were isolated. The healthy vaccine recipients, who had no prior SARS-CoV-2 infection, showed negative nucleocapsid antibodies. A density of about 2.2 million PBMC per well was used; these cells were cultured with about 10 IU/ml IL-2 and 10 ug/ml peptides. IL-2 medium took the place of half the medium on both days 3 and 7. A note on this clone: Its target is unknown.

V gene TRBV5-1 combines with J gene TRBJ1-1; maybe TRBD1 (6 bases). This specimen consisted of CD4+ T cells from PBMCs cultured with HCoV-OC43 spike peptides, obtained before COVID-19 vaccination. Stated subset: HCoV-OC43 spike overlapping peptide pool stimulation. The sequence was collected from a human donor who received a COVID-19 vaccine. The CDR3 region is CASSLGGASNTEAFF. DNA for the CDR3: TGCGCCAGCAGCTTGGGGGGGGCCTCGAACACTGAAGCTTTCTTT.